This TCR beta chain was retrieved from a study of blood T cell repertoires in COVID-19. Study-level background: The analysed material was cDNA or gDNA that came from T cells, B-cell-depleted T cells, or PBMCs.

Original methodology: It was from reference gene primer amplification that nucleated cell counts were estimated. Using immunoSEQ multiplex PCR, the repertoire was profiled, and TCRdb retains in-frame clones only, with some absent. The V and J calls and clone size were taken over from that table, and D and trimming were inferred from the DNA. Of 200,000 to 250,000 clones listed, 80% to 90% are singletons. This clone was observed once. The CDR3 length is 16 residues. Unmatched junction bases numbered 7, after V lost 6 bases and J lost 0 bases. The germline gives CDR1 SNHLY, CDR2 FYNNEI. Material: peripheral blood. The receptor was isolated from a man in his fifties who had recovered from COVID-19. This sequence joins TRBV2 and TRBJ1-4, with TRBD1 matching over 7 bases. The CDR3, as DNA: TGTGCCAGCAGCCTGAGACAGGGCCCAACTAATGAAAAACTGTTTTTT. It specifies CASSLRQGPTNEKLFF.